One sample yielded the 22 T cell receptor beta chains listed below, sequenced in a study of metastatic and nonmetastatic thyroid tumors. Ahead of thyroid surgery, no patient had received treatment of any kind. TCRdb re-called clones via MiXCR from the PCR reads. Of fewer than 25,000 clones in the sample, around a sixth were seen once. The sequenced sample was blood. Every receptor here comes from a female donor with papillary thyroid cancer or a benign thyroid nodule (not recorded which). Some clones in this sample may be carry-over from other donors' samples.

V usage is TRBV20-1 and J usage is TRBJ2-1, with a weak D call TRBD1 (6 bases). V was shortened by 6 bases and J by 0 bases, with 12 bases between the two germline ends. The CDR3 is 14 residues long. The germline V gene encodes CDR1 DFQATT and CDR2 SNEGSKA (reference sequence). CDR3 in amino acids: CSAQQGGSYNEQFF. DNA of the CDR3: TGCAGTGCACAACAAGGGGGCTCCTACAATGAGCAGTTCTTC.

This clone was counted ten times or more. V gene TRBV19 combines with J gene TRBJ2-1; 10 bases are shared with TRBD2. Unmatched junction bases numbered 7, after V lost 10 bases and J lost 1 base. This CDR3 has 15 amino acids. The V gene's germline CDR1 is LNHDA and CDR2 SQIVND (reference sequence). The DNA for the CDR3 is TGTGCCACCCTCTCTAGCGGGAGTTCCTACAATGAGCAGTTCTTC. This encodes CATLSSGSSYNEQFF.

At least ten counts were recorded for this clone. A much larger clone is a single base away; this may be a read error. The same CDR3 can be traced to other DNA sequences in this sample. The chain recombines TRBV4-2 with TRBJ2-7, with 9 bases that match TRBD2. V shed 9 bases and J 5 bases; nucleotides not matched to a gene: 8. Germline CDR1 is LGHNA and CDR2 is YNFKEQ. CDR3 size: 13 residues. The CDR3 DNA reads TGTGCCAGTCGCGCCAGGACTAGCGACGAGCAGTACTTC. It encodes CASRARTSDEQYF.

This clone was seen many times. In DNA form, the CDR3 reads TGTGCCAGCAGTTTTCGCGCGGAAAACTCCTACGAGCAGTACTTC. Translation gives CASSFRAENSYEQYF. The chain joins TRBV12-3 or TRBV12-4 to TRBJ2-7; D is ambiguous. V dropped 3 bases and J dropped 0 bases, with 12 bases sitting between them. The CDR3 contains 15 residues.

In its sample, this clone was seen many times. J is TRBJ2-1 and V is TRBV20-1; 9 bases match TRBD2. Germline lookup yields CDR1 DFQATT and CDR2 SNEGSKA (reference sequence). Trimming took 0 bases from V and 7 from J; bases not matched to a gene: 7. The CDR3 contains 15 residues. The CDR3 is CSAREVPSGTNEQFF. In DNA form, the CDR3 reads TGCAGTGCTAGAGAGGTTCCTAGCGGGACAAATGAGCAGTTCTTC.

The chain recombines TRBV6-2 or TRBV6-3 with TRBJ2-1; D is possibly TRBD1 (6 bases). Germline CDR1 is MNHEY and CDR2 is SVGEGT. V shed 0 bases and J shed 8 bases, with 8 bases lying between them. The CDR3 runs 13 residues. In DNA form, the CDR3 reads TGTGCCAGCAGTTACTCGGGGGCGGATGAGCAGTTCTTC. Protein product: CASSYSGADEQFF.

This clone is classed as medium-sized (0.01 to 0.1%). The rearrangement uses TRBV5-5 and TRBJ2-7, with 11 bases that match TRBD2. Germline V gene sequence: CDR1 SGHKS, CDR2 YYEKEE (reference sequence). V dropped 0 bases and J dropped 2; count of bases not matched to a gene: 7. CDR3 length: 17 residues. DNA for the CDR3: TGTGCCAGCAGCTTGGGTATCGGACTAGCGGGTACCTACGAGCAGTACTTC. Its protein is CASSLGIGLAGTYEQYF.

This clone has a count of ten or more. This chain links TRBV5-1 with TRBJ2-5, with D possibly matching TRBD2 (6 bases). Germline CDR1 reads SGHRS; CDR2 reads YFSETQ. Trimming left V 1 base short and J 3 bases short, with 13 bases between. This CDR3 has 15 amino acids. CDR3 DNA sequence: TGCGCCAGCAGCTTGTTCCGCGGGGCTGAAGAGACCCAGTACTTC. Translated: CASSLFRGAEETQYF.

The chain links TRBV19 to TRBJ2-7, with 10 positions matching TRBD2. The V segment lost 6 bases and the J segment 2 bases; nucleotides outside the gene matches: 7. Germline V CDR1 and CDR2: LNHDA, SQIVND (reference sequence). This CDR3 has 15 residues. The CDR3 sequence is CASREAGGDPYEQYF. In DNA, the CDR3 is TGTGCCAGTAGGGAAGCGGGAGGGGACCCCTACGAGCAGTACTTC. Together with reference TRBV19 and TRBJ2-7, the CDR3 gives the full variable domain: DGGITQSPKYLFRKEGQNVTLSCEQNLNHDAMYWYRQDPGQGLRLIYYSQIVNDFQKGDIAEGYSVSREKKESFPLTVTSAQKNPTAFYLCASREAGGDPYEQYFGPGTRLTVT.

This clone has at least ten counts. The V call is TRBV4-2, the J call TRBJ2-7, with TRBD1 identical over 7 bases. The CDR3 has 15 residues. The junction had 11 bases not matched to a gene; V was cut back by 0 bases and J by 9 bases. Germline loops: CDR1 LGHNA, CDR2 YNFKEQ. The CDR3 is CASSQDMAGGAGQYF. CDR3 coding DNA: TGTGCCAGCAGCCAAGATATGGCAGGGGGTGCGGGGCAGTACTTC.

This chain uses TRBV5-8 with TRBJ1-2; no clear D. This CDR3 is 13 amino acids long. Germline CDR1 and CDR2: SGHTS and YDEGEE. Between the trimmed V and J ends, which lost 4 bases and 4 bases, there was a span of 11 bases. This CDR3 is CASSAADSYGYTF. The CDR3 nucleotides read TGTGCCAGCAGCGCAGCCGACTCCTATGGCTACACCTTC.

This clone was detected many times. DNA of the CDR3: TGCAGTGCGTATAAGGGACTGAATAATTCACCCCTCCACTTT. Its translation is CSAYKGLNNSPLHF. This chain connects TRBV20-1 to TRBJ1-6, with D possibly matching TRBD1 (5 bases). This CDR3 contains 14 residues. The germline V gene encodes CDR1 DFQATT and CDR2 SNEGSKA (reference sequence). The V gene lost 6 bases and the J gene lost 5 bases, with 14 bases spanning the gap.

This clone was counted at least ten times. The J gene is TRBJ2-3, the V gene TRBV7-8; D might be TRBD1 (6 bases). The germline CDR1 and CDR2 sequences are SGHVS and FQNEAQ. The CDR3 consists of 13 residues. Trimming pared 4 bases from V and 4 bases from J, leaving 9 bases between. CDR3 sequence (DNA): TGTGCCAGCAGCTCGAACAGGGCAGATACGCAGTATTTT. Residues: CASSSNRADTQYF.

This clone showed up many times. One base away lies a much larger clone, so this may be a sequencing read error. The genes are TRBV28 and TRBJ2-7; D unresolved. This CDR3 comprises 16 residues. Germline V lookup: CDR1 MDHEN, CDR2 SYDVKM. The CDR3 nucleotides are TGTGCCAGCAGTTTAATGGGGTTAGCAGCATCCTACAAGCAGTACTTC. Amino acid sequence: CASSLMGLAASYKQYF.

This clone was counted ten times or more. The genes are TRBV7-2 and TRBJ2-7, with 8 bases matching TRBD2. With 1 base clipped from V and 6 bases from J, the junction kept 5 bases outside the gene matches. The CDR3 spans 14 residues. Germline V lookup: CDR1 SGHTA, CDR2 FQGNSA. CDR3 DNA: TGTGCCAGCAGCTTAGGTTTCGGGGGGGTCGAGCAGTACTTC. This sequence encodes CASSLGFGGVEQYF.

This clone was counted many times. The V gene is TRBV5-1, the J gene TRBJ2-3; 11 bases match TRBD2. The J segment lost 0 bases and the V segment lost 3 bases, leaving 3 bases of the junction unmatched. CDR1 is SGHRS, CDR2 YFSETQ, per germline. This CDR3 contains 16 residues. CDR3 protein: CASSSSGRHSTDTQYF. CDR3 sequence (DNA): TGCGCCAGCAGCTCTAGCGGGAGGCATAGCACAGATACGCAGTATTTT.

This clone was counted ten times or more. V usage is TRBV7-2 and J usage is TRBJ2-2; perhaps TRBD2 as D (5 bases). Germline assignment: CDR1 SGHTA and CDR2 FQGNSA. This CDR3 has 15 amino acids. Trimming took off 3 bases at V and 6 bases at J, with 14 bases between the two ends. The CDR3 sequence: CASSLKGQRSGELFF. The CDR3 DNA reads TGTGCCAGCAGCTTGAAGGGCCAGCGGTCCGGGGAGCTGTTTTTT.

This clone was counted ten times or more. J is TRBJ1-4 and V is TRBV15; no clear D. The CDR3 contains 13 residues. Germline V gene sequence: CDR1 LNHNV, CDR2 YYDKDF (reference sequence). Deletions cut 1 base from V and 7 bases from J, with 7 bases between. CDR3 loop: CATSRGLSEKLFF. In nucleotides, the CDR3 is TGTGCCACCAGCAGAGGGTTGAGTGAAAAACTGTTTTTT.

The chain couples TRBV19 to TRBJ2-7; D remains ambiguous. The V gene's germline CDR1 is LNHDA and CDR2 SQIVND (reference sequence). The CDR3 spans 13 residues. Trimming removed 2 bases at V and 0 bases at J, with 5 bases between. DNA for the CDR3: TGTGCCAGTAGTATACGGGTCTCCTACGAGCAGTACTTC. This codes for CASSIRVSYEQYF.

The table lists this clone with many counts. The chain has TRBV27 and TRBJ1-5; 11 positions agree with TRBD1. The CDR3 has 14 amino acids. The V gene end was trimmed by 6 bases and the J gene end by 6 bases; junction bases not matched to a gene: 4. CDR1 is MNHEY, CDR2 SMNVEV, per germline (reference sequence). CDR3 protein: CASSSDRGLQPQHF. CDR3 bases: TGTGCCAGCAGCTCGGACAGGGGGCTTCAGCCCCAGCATTTT.

The chain recombines TRBV4-1 with TRBJ2-3, with D maybe TRBD1 (6 bases). V lost 7 bases, J lost 0 bases, and 14 bases lay in between. Germline V gene data show CDR1 as MGHRA and CDR2 as YSYEKL. There are 15 residues in the CDR3. Here the CDR3 reads CASTRTVKSTDTQYF. CDR3 bases: TGCGCCAGCACCCGGACAGTAAAGAGCACAGATACGCAGTATTTT.

This clone was observed at least ten times. The V call is TRBV3-1, the J call TRBJ2-3, with D uncertain. The CDR3 is 15 residues long. V lost 1 base and J 0 bases, leaving 8 bases between the germline ends. CDR1 is LGHDT, CDR2 YNNKEL, per germline (reference sequence). The CDR3 loop reads CASSQVHTSTDTQYF. CDR3 DNA: TGTGCCAGCAGCCAAGTCCACACTAGCACAGATACGCAGTATTTT.